The 25 T cell receptor beta chains presented below share a single source sample, sequenced in a study of beta chain features in type 1 diabetes. The study reverse transcribed the entire isolated RNA, so it sequenced expressed TCRB transcripts. The protocol was immunoSEQ multiplex PCR, while the TCRdb copy is restricted to in-frame clones and leaves out a portion. The sample has hundreds of thousands of clones; about 16% are singletons. The sequencing input was naive CD4+ T cells from blood. The receptors originated from a young man in good health.

This clone occurred a few times. This rearrangement joins TRBV11-3 to TRBJ2-7, with D possibly being TRBD1 (5 bases). Germline V gene data show CDR1 as SGHNT and CDR2 as YENEEA. V lost 2 bases, J lost 6 bases, and 8 bases lay in between. The CDR3 runs to 12 residues. CDR3 residues: CASSLQGGEQYF. The CDR3 region has the DNA TGTGCCAGCAGCTTACAGGGTGGCGAGCAGTACTTC.

The V and J genes are TRBV7-2 and TRBJ2-3, with TRBD2 identical over 9 bases. Germline V gene data show CDR1 as SGHTA and CDR2 as FQGNSA. Losses at the gene ends were 5 bases for V and 5 bases for J; bases not matched to a gene: 5. The CDR3 has 14 residues. The CDR3 nucleotides read TGTGCCAGCAGCGTTAGCGGGGGAAAAGATACGCAGTATTTT. This sequence encodes CASSVSGGKDTQYF.

V usage is TRBV6-1 and J usage is TRBJ2-5, with D perhaps being TRBD1 or TRBD2 (5 bases each). V lost 6 bases and J 4 bases, leaving 15 bases between the germline ends. CDR3 length: 14 residues. Germline-derived CDR1 and CDR2 are MNHNS and SASEGT. CDR3 loop: CASRGLGTGETQYF. The CDR3 DNA is TGTGCCAGCAGAGGGCTGGGGACGGGAGAGACCCAGTACTTC.

The V call is TRBV9, the J call TRBJ2-1; D could derive from TRBD1 or TRBD2 (5 bases each). The CDR3 loop spans 16 amino acids. The V gene's germline CDR1 is SGDLS and CDR2 YYNGEE. V lost 4 bases and J lost 4, with 18 bases in between. CDR3 DNA: TGTGCCAGCAGCCTAGAGGGGCTAAGTAGGTACAATGAGCAGTTCTTC. Its protein is CASSLEGLSRYNEQFF.

The genes are TRBV4-2 and TRBJ2-1, with a tentative D call TRBD2 (7 bases). Germline V gene lookup returns CDR1 LGHNA and CDR2 YNFKEQ. CDR3 length: 15 residues. V was pared by 0 bases and J by 5 bases, with 11 bases between. CDR3 sequence reads: CASSQEGGANNEQFF. The CDR3 bases are TGTGCCAGCAGCCAAGAGGGGGGGGCGAACAATGAGCAGTTCTTC.

This clone was seen a few times. The chain joins TRBV5-1 to TRBJ2-3, with 11 positions matching TRBD2. Losses at the gene ends were 6 bases for V and 6 bases for J; bases not matched to a gene: 3. Germline V lookup: CDR1 SGHRS, CDR2 YFSETQ. The CDR3 sequence is 13 residues long. The CDR3 protein is CASKLAGADTQYF. CDR3 DNA: TGCGCCAGCAAACTAGCGGGAGCCGATACGCAGTATTTT. The full variable domain, its missing parts supplied by reference TRBV5-1 and TRBJ2-3, is KAGVTQTPRYLIKTRGQQVTLSCSPISGHRSVSWYQQTPGQGLQFLFEYFSETQRNKGNFPGRFSGRQFSNSRSEMNVSTLELGDSALYLCASKLAGADTQYFGPGTRLTVL.

The genes are TRBV29-1 and TRBJ2-5; the match to TRBD2 covers 8 bases. Germline V lookup: CDR1 SQVTM, CDR2 ANQGSEA. The CDR3 spans 15 residues. J was trimmed by 1 base and V by 4 bases; bases with no gene match: 8. DNA for the CDR3: TGCAGCGTTGCTACGCGACTAGCGATCCAAGAGACCCAGTACTTC. Encoded protein: CSVATRLAIQETQYF.

There are a few counts of this clone. The gene calls are TRBV18 and TRBJ2-3; 9 nucleotides align to TRBD2. After removal of 6 bases from V and 3 bases from J, the junction contained 4 bases not matched to a gene. CDR3 length equals 14 residues. The germline gives CDR1 KGHSH, CDR2 LQKENI. DNA of the CDR3: TGTGCCAGCTCTGCGGGAGGGGATACAGATACGCAGTATTTT. This encodes CASSAGGDTDTQYF.

The chain couples TRBV28 to TRBJ2-3, with TRBD2 matching over 7 bases. The CDR3 is made up of 17 amino acids. Trimming cost V 1 base and J 3 bases; bases outside gene matches: 10. Germline V gives CDR1 MDHEN, CDR2 SYDVKM. The DNA for the CDR3 is TGTGCCAGCAGTTTATCAGGACTAGGTTCGAGGACAGATACGCAGTATTTT. Amino acid sequence: CASSLSGLGSRTDTQYF. Supplemented by reference TRBV28 and TRBJ2-3, the full variable domain reads DVKVTQSSRYLVKRTGEKVFLECVQDMDHENMFWYRQDPGLGLRLIYFSYDVKMKEKGDIPEGYSVSREKKERFSLILESASTNQTSMYLCASSLSGLGSRTDTQYFGPGTRLTVL.

This clone has more than one count but fewer than ten. The chain combines TRBV7-2 with TRBJ2-3; 14 bases map to TRBD2. J lost 3 bases, V lost 6 bases, and 5 bases had no gene match. CDR3 size: 16 residues. CDR1 and CDR2 (germline): SGHTA, FQGNSA. The CDR3 region has the DNA TGTGCCAGCAGATCCGGGACTAGCGGGAGTACAGATACGCAGTATTTT. Translating it yields CASRSGTSGSTDTQYF.

J is TRBJ2-3 and V is TRBV25-1; TRBD2 matches 8 bases. J lost 0 bases, V lost 5 bases, and 1 base had no gene match. The CDR3 extends over 14 amino acids. Germline lookup yields CDR1 MGHDK and CDR2 SYGVNS. CDR3 sequence (DNA): TGTGCCAGCAGTCCTAGCGGGAGCACAGATACGCAGTATTTT. The encoded protein is CASSPSGSTDTQYF.

This clone was found a few times. This sequence joins TRBV29-1 and TRBJ2-3; D unresolved. Germline-derived CDR1 and CDR2 are SQVTM and ANQGSEA. Trimming left V 6 bases short and J 3 bases short, with 7 bases between. The CDR3 sequence is 11 residues long. The CDR3 sequence: CSVAGTDTQYF. The CDR3 coding sequence is TGCAGCGTCGCCGGGACAGATACGCAGTATTTT.

The chain has TRBV7-9 and TRBJ2-7; possible D gene TRBD2, 6 bases. The CDR3 has 14 residues. CDR1 and CDR2 from the germline V gene are SEHNR and FQNEAQ (reference sequence). The V gene lost 8 bases and the J gene lost 0 bases, with 14 bases spanning the gap. CDR3 nucleotide sequence: TGTGCCAGCGCAGCGGGTGCAGGCTCCTACGAGCAGTACTTC. Encoded protein: CASAAGAGSYEQYF.

The CDR3 region has the DNA TGCAGCGTTCGGGACTACGAGCAGTACTTC. It codes for CSVRDYEQYF. The chain joins TRBV29-1 to TRBJ2-7, with a weak D call TRBD2 (5 bases). Trimming took off 5 bases at V and 3 bases at J, with 5 bases between the two ends. CDR3 size: 10 residues. Germline-derived CDR1 and CDR2 are SQVTM and ANQGSEA.

The chain combines TRBV5-6 with TRBJ2-2; 8 nucleotides agree with TRBD1. The CDR3 has 17 amino acids. CDR1 is SGHDT and CDR2 is YYEEEE in the germline V gene. Unmatched junction bases numbered 9, after V lost 3 bases and J lost 2 bases. CDR3 residues: CASSSPGGWGNTGELFF. The CDR3, as DNA: TGTGCCAGCAGCTCCCCAGGGGGCTGGGGCAACACCGGGGAGCTGTTTTTT.

The gene calls are TRBV19 and TRBJ2-2; 11 positions agree with TRBD2. Germline V gene data show CDR1 as LNHDA and CDR2 as SQIVND (reference sequence). CDR3 length equals 15 residues. J gave up 6 bases and V 5 bases, and 5 bases lay outside the gene matches. The CDR3 DNA is TGTGCCAGTAGTCGACTAGCGGGAATCGCCGGGGAGCTGTTTTTT. Translated, it gives CASSRLAGIAGELFF.

V and J are TRBV5-1 and TRBJ2-3, with D unclear. This CDR3 contains 13 residues. Between the trimmed V and J ends, which lost 5 bases and 4 bases, there was a span of 11 bases. Germline lookup yields CDR1 SGHRS and CDR2 YFSETQ. DNA of the CDR3: TGCGCCAGCAGTTCGAAAGGATCAGATACGCAGTATTTT. This translates into CASSSKGSDTQYF.

This clone was detected a few times. V gene TRBV14 combines with J gene TRBJ2-7; D is possibly TRBD1 or TRBD2 (5 bases each). Per the germline V gene, CDR1 is SGHDN and CDR2 is FVKESK. The V end was cut by 5 bases, the J end by 1 base, with 18 bases between. The CDR3 length is 16 residues. This chain's CDR3 is CASSYRSGTVSYEQYF. As DNA, the CDR3 is TGTGCCAGCAGCTACAGGTCGGGAACTGTGTCCTACGAGCAGTACTTC.

This clone was found a few times. Germline and junction disagree at one end, which may indicate a read error. The rearrangement joins TRBV19 to TRBJ2-3; 9 nucleotides line up with TRBD2. Germline-derived CDR1 and CDR2 are LNHDA and SQIVND (reference sequence). This CDR3 comprises 14 residues. The CDR3 sequence: CASSISGSKDTQYF. In nucleotides, the CDR3 is TGTGCCAGTAGTATTAGCGGGAGCAAAGATACGCAGTATTTT.

This chain links TRBV6-9 with TRBJ2-7; TRBD2 agrees at 10 bases. Germline assignment: CDR1 MNHGY and CDR2 SVAAGI. The CDR3 extends over 12 amino acids. Losses at the gene ends were 5 bases for V and 12 bases for J; bases not matched to a gene: 7. The DNA of the CDR3 is TGTGCCAGCAGTCCGACACTAGCGGGGTGGTACTTC. The encoded protein is CASSPTLAGWYF.

The V gene is TRBV29-1, the J gene TRBJ1-5; D is unclear. V dropped 6 bases and J dropped 1 base, with 10 bases sitting between them. Germline V gene sequence: CDR1 SQVTM, CDR2 ANQGSEA. The CDR3 loop spans 13 amino acids. CDR3: CSVSFQSNQPQHF. In DNA form, the CDR3 reads TGCAGCGTAAGCTTCCAGAGCAATCAGCCCCAGCATTTT.

This clone was picked up a small number of times. The chain employs TRBV6-5 and TRBJ1-1; D is uncertain. V lost 0 bases and J 3 bases, leaving 2 bases between the germline ends. Germline values: CDR1 MNHEY, CDR2 SVGAGI. The CDR3 is made up of 12 amino acids. This CDR3 reads CASSYSYTEAFF. As DNA, the CDR3 is TGTGCCAGCAGTTACTCGTACACTGAAGCTTTCTTT.

The V gene is TRBV7-8, the J gene TRBJ1-5; no clear D. The germline CDR1 and CDR2 sequences are SGHVS and FQNEAQ. The ends were cut back, 5 bases at V and 0 bases at J, with 14 bases in the middle. The CDR3 loop spans 16 amino acids. CDR3 protein: CASSPRFSYSNQPQHF. DNA for the CDR3: TGTGCCAGCAGCCCGAGGTTTAGCTATAGCAATCAGCCCCAGCATTTT.

This clone was seen only a few times. The DNA of the CDR3 is TGTGCCAGCAGCTTGCGCCCGCAACAGGGGGCAACAGATACGCAGTATTTT. Protein sequence: CASSLRPQQGATDTQYF. The chain employs TRBV5-6 and TRBJ2-3, with 9 bases aligning to TRBD1. The CDR3 is 17 residues long. From germline, CDR1 is SGHDT and CDR2 YYEEEE. The V gene end was trimmed by 1 base and the J gene end by 3 bases; junction bases not matched to a gene: 9.

This clone was seen a handful of times. The gene calls are TRBV29-1 and TRBJ2-7, with TRBD1 identical over 10 bases. This CDR3 has 13 amino acids. V was clipped by 7 bases and J by 4 bases; unmatched bases: 7. Germline CDR1 SQVTM, CDR2 ANQGSEA. CDR3 nucleotide sequence: TGCAGCGCCCAGAGACAGGGGGCTTACGAGCAGTACTTC. It codes for CSAQRQGAYEQYF.